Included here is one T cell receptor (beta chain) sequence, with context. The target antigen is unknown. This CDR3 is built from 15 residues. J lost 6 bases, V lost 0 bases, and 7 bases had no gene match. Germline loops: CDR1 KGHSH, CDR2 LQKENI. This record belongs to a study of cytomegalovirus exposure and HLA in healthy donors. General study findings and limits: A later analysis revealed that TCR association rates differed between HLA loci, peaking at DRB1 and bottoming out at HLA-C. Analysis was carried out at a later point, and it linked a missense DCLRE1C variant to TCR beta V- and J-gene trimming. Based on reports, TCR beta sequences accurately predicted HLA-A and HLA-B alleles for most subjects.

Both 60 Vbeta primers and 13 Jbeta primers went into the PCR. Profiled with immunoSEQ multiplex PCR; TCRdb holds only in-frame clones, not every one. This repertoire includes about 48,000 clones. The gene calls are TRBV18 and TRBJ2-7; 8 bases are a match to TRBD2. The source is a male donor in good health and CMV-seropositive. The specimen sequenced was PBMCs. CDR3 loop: CASSPPAAGGREQYF. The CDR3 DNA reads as TGTGCCAGCTCACCACCGGCGGCGGGGGGTCGCGAGCAGTACTTC.